This T cell receptor (beta chain) was sequenced in a study of cytomegalovirus exposure and HLA in healthy donors (dated by TCRdb to about 2017). About the study as a whole: According to an earlier analysis of 587 of the donors, 150 million to 200 million T cells yielded 95 million to 140 million unique TCR beta sequences and roughly 280 Gb of sequence data. The later analysis used no new phenotypic data to find candidate immune exposures, relying instead on TCR beta sequences and their occurrence across donors. An early release that covered fewer than 800 HLA-typed donors contained approximately 300 gigabases of sequencing data and tens of millions of unique TCR sequences. Donor age, sex, ethnicity and CMV serostatus were compiled together with the repertoire data. Four to six DR-DQ haplotypes were handled as single units for association and clustering, since linkage in the cohort was strong. To decide whether each TCR beta V gene segment behaved as functional or pseudogenic, an earlier analysis of some 570 of the donors relied on high-throughput TCR beta sequencing. In a later genetic analysis, genome-wide SNP genotypes for about 55% of the roughly 700 donors were used, and that subset was treated as a discovery cohort. Class I and class II HLA loci were covered by the typing at four-digit resolution. High-throughput TCR immunosequencing, statistical association of individual TCRs with disease status, and machine learning were combined to predict cytomegalovirus infection status. Every repertoire in the discovery cohort had been generated on one and the same sequencing platform. The study was designed to test whether signatures of past pathogen exposure could be identified by cataloging public T cell receptors. The study profiled the T cell repertoires of hundreds of subjects by immunosequencing and related them to cytomegalovirus serostatus. Of the 300 to 500 genotyped donors, approximately 80% were placed in the genetic ancestry cluster associated with self-reported Caucasian donors. A separate validation cohort of 100 to 150 different subjects was used in addition to the roughly 620-subject first cohort. A later analysis re-analyzed previously published TCR beta repertoires from about 730 donors and added high-resolution HLA genotyping to study TCR occurrence patterns. Among around 400 genotyped donors of the cohort, an average of around 250,000 unique TCR beta nucleotide sequences was sequenced per donor, of which roughly 17% were non-productive. Typing coverage differed by locus: A, B, C, DRB1 and DQB1 were typed in roughly 629-630 donors, DQA1 in roughly 500, DPA1 in around 610, and DPB1 in 400 to 480. Findings and caveats that apply to the study as a whole: According to a later analysis, TCR association rates differed among HLA loci, with DRB1 alleles showing the most associated TCRs and HLA-C alleles showing the fewest. Broadly in line with IMGT annotations, most TCR beta V segments showed up in productive rearrangements about 90% or about 30% of the time in an earlier analysis of 587 of the donors. The classifier was reported to diagnose cytomegalovirus status with high specificity and sensitivity in both the original and validation cohorts. An association between a missense DCLRE1C variant and V-gene and J-gene trimming of TCR beta chains was found in a later genetic analysis and replicated in an independent cohort. A later analysis found that HLA-associated TCR beta chains were more clonally expanded and had lower generation probabilities than equally common non-associated chains. Only TCR beta chains were sequenced in this cohort, and the absence of alpha or paired-chain data limited detectable features. The only immune exposure information available for the cohort was CMV serostatus. Most CMV-associated TCR beta chains appeared to be HLA-restricted in a later analysis, and the HLA associations seemed to be driven largely by CMV exposure. Sequencing depth was assumed to be roughly uniform across donors in the presence/absence analyses, though that assumption may not hold. According to the authors, the approach could potentially be generalized to other disease states and immunological phenotypes. When HLA alleles, especially DR and DQ, strongly co-occurred, TCR associations were difficult to assign to individual alleles. In vitro tests confirmed that a few of the cytomegalovirus-associated TCR beta chains recognize cytomegalovirus antigens. Because the 87-base-pair reads could not distinguish some IMGT-functional V segments, including TRBV6-2 and TRBV6-3, those segments were excluded. Because some donors lacked HLA typing at each locus, the association tests relied only on the typed subset. Most TCR sequences were observed very rarely across donors, whereas some public TCRs were present in many individuals. Over 15 rarely observed V segments, including chromosome 9 orphons, were excluded from the earlier analysis of approximately 600 of the donors because counts were too low. The sequencing pipeline was judged likely to have produced a cluster of highly shared sequence variants as a technical artifact. A further reported finding was that TCR beta sequences accurately predicted the HLA-A and HLA-B alleles for most subjects in the first cohort. In a later analysis, several top co-occurrence clusters were reported to appear linked to parvovirus B19, influenza, CMV and Epstein-Barr virus. A later genetic analysis reported fewer N-insertions in productive TCRs among donors in an Asian-associated ancestry cluster than the approximately 670-donor mean. Linkage disequilibrium might explain the correlated functional status among segregating V segments, but an unknown experimental factor could not be ruled out. A total of 150 to 200 TCR beta chains were listed by the study as associated with cytomegalovirus. At a false discovery rate of 0.05, a later analysis linked 16,000 or so TCR beta sequences to specific HLA alleles.

On this clone: Which antigen it targets is not known. The sample holds no much larger clone one base away, and base qualities are not on file.

Libraries were made using the immunoSEQ multiplex PCR assay. A mixture of 60 forward primers for TCR Vbeta segments and 13 reverse primers for TCR Jbeta segments was used in the multiplex PCR. Amplification of the CDR3 region of rearranged TCR beta genes was performed with a multiplex PCR assay on genomic DNA. Amplified TCR beta libraries were sequenced as 87-base-pair reads on the Illumina HiSeq System. Per the source publication's procedure: In a later analysis, some 80 million unique TCR beta chains were counted across the approximately 670 repertoires, and about 9.9 million of these chains were shared by at least two donors. To remove PCR and sequencing errors, raw reads were error-corrected and collapsed into unique sequences using a nearest-neighbor algorithm that merged closely related sequences. V, D and J gene segments were assigned by aligning CDR3 sequences to IMGT reference sequences. Each retained sequence needed at least a six-nucleotide match to both a V gene segment and a J gene segment. A rearrangement counted as productive if the CDR3 had no stop codons and remained in frame with V and J, and every other rearrangement counted as non-productive. CDR3 was defined according to IMGT convention as the region running from the second conserved V-encoded cysteine to the conserved J-encoded phenylalanine. The earlier analysis of some 580 of the donors excluded any sequence lacking an unambiguous match to a single V gene segment. In an earlier analysis of roughly 500 of the donors, V segments were called functional above 56.7% productive rearrangements and were called segregating when the between-donor standard deviation exceeded 5%. A statistical classification framework was built to diagnose cytomegalovirus status from the catalog of TCR beta chain sequences. A later analysis assigned V and J genes by comparing TCR nucleotide sequences with IMGT/GENE-DB human TR gene sequences. Using the TCRdist pipeline, a later analysis assigned CDR3 sequences along with most-parsimonious VDJ recombination scenarios. In a later analysis, every TCR beta chain was defined by the combination of its CDR3 amino acid sequence and its V-gene family, and reads without a unique V-gene family were dropped. A later analysis removed roughly 590 highly shared, low-generation-probability nucleotide sequences to deal with suspected cross-contamination and a sequencing artifact. In a later analysis, a clonal expansion index was calculated for each public chain from normalized within-repertoire ranks of inferred template counts. A later analysis computed generation probabilities with a VDJ recombination model fitted to out-of-frame rearrangements, and checked the results against IGoR. Hypergeometric tests were used in a later analysis to score TCR-TCR, TCR-HLA and TCR-CMV co-occurrence, with a repertoire-size bias correction applied to the TCR pairs. To estimate false discovery rates, a later analysis permuted the HLA or CMV assignments 20 times. In a later analysis, co-occurring TCRs were grouped using DBSCAN, and TCRdist sequence similarity was added for clustering within HLA-allele-positive subsets. For co-occurrence clustering, repertoires with fewer than 30,000 or more than 120,000 public chains were excluded, along with a handful of repertoires with anomalous nucleotide sharing. What TCRdb holds here is the immuneACCESS table cut down to in-frame rearrangements. Part of the clones is not present; checked against another copy, under half of the missing clones reflect an unresolved V gene, and the others are unexplained. That table supplies the V and J calls and clone size; D and trimming were determined from the DNA. Recorded for this sample are some 220,000 clones; 75% to 90% of them occurred a single time. Jointly, the top ten make up 1% of the sample.

The cohort consisted of 650 to 700 healthy bone marrow donors. At the time of sampling, all cohort members were nominally healthy, though unrecorded immune exposures were likely present. The donor tested CMV seronegative, placing the donor among the 350 to 400 seronegative members of the cohort. A peripheral blood sample was collected from each donor, and TCR beta sequencing was performed on peripheral blood mononuclear cells. The Qiagen DNeasy Blood Extraction Kit was used to extract genomic DNA from the blood cell samples. The trim is 1 base for V and 9 bases for J, with a gap of 10 bases between the germline ends. From a lookup of the germline V gene, CDR1 and CDR2 are LGHNA and YSLEER. Taken from cysteine to phenylalanine, the CDR3 has 14 residues. The DNA shown is the 42-base CDR3, in frame from base 1.

The chain couples TRBV4-3 to TRBJ1-6, with no reliable assignment of the D segment. Input material: PBMCs. This sequence originates from a woman in her late teens or twenties in good health and CMV-seronegative. The CDR3 amino acid sequence is: CASSQANRGSPLHF. The sequenced DNA is TGCGCCAGCAGCCAAGCGAATAGAGGTTCACCCCTCCACTTT.